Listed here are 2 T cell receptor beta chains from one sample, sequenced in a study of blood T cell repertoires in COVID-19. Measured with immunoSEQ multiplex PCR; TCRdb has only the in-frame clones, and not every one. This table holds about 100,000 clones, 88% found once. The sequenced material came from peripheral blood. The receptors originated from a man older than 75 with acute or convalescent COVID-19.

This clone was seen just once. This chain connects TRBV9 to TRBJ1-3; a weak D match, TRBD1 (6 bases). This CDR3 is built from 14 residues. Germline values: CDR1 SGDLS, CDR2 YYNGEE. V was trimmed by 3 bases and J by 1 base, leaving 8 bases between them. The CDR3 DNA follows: TGTGCCAGCAGCGAGGGGGTTTCTGGAAACACCATATATTTT. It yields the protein CASSEGVSGNTIYF.

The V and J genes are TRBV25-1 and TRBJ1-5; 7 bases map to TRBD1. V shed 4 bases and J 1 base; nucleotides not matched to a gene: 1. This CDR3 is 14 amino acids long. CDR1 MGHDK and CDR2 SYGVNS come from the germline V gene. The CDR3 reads CASSGGQSNQPQHF. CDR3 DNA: TGTGCCAGCAGTGGGGGACAGAGCAATCAGCCCCAGCATTTT.